This T cell receptor beta chain stems from a study of blood T cell repertoires in COVID-19. About the research overall: Whether acute or convalescent, the COVID-19 samples came from the United States, Italy and Spain.

Methods used by the authors: Amplification of reference gene primers provided the estimated nucleated cell counts. Repertoires were generated with immunoSEQ multiplex PCR, while TCRdb's copy carries only in-frame clones and drops some. V and J calls and clone size are copied from that table; D and trimming were computed from the DNA. Of approximately 300,000 clones in the sample, roughly 90% are singletons; the top ten hold approximately 6.5%. The CDR3 loop spans 12 amino acids. The ends were cut back, 4 bases at V and 4 bases at J, with 5 bases in the middle. The sequence derives from a man aged 18 to 35 who had recovered from COVID-19. Sequencing was performed on peripheral blood. This rearrangement joins TRBV12-3 or TRBV12-4 to TRBJ2-1; D is undetermined. The CDR3 DNA reads as TGTGCCAGCAGTTCGACTTACAATGAGCAGTTCTTC. Its protein product is CASSSTYNEQFF.